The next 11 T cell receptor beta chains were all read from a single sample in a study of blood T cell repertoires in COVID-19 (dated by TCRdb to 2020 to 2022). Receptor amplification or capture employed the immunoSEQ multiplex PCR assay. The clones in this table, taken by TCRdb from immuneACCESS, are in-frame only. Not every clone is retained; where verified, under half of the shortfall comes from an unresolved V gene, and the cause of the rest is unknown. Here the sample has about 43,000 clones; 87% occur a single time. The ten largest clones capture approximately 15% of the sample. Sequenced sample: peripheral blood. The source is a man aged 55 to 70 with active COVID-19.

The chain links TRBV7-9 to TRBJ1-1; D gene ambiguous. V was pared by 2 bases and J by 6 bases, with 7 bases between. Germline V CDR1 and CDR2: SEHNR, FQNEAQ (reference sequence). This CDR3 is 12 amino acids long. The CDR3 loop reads CASSLTPAEAFF. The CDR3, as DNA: TGTGCCAGCAGCTTAACCCCGGCTGAAGCTTTCTTT.

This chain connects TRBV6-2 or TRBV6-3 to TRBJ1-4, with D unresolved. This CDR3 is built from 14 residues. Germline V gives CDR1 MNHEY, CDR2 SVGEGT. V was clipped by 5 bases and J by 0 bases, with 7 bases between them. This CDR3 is CASSRAATNEKLFF. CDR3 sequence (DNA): TGTGCCAGCAGTCGAGCGGCAACTAATGAAAAACTGTTTTTT.

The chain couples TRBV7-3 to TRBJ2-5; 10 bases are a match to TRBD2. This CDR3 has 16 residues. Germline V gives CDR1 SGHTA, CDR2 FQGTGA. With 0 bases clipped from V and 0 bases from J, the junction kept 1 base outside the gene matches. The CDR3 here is CASSLTSGGNQETQYF. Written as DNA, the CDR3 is TGTGCCAGCAGCTTAACTAGCGGGGGGAACCAAGAGACCCAGTACTTC.

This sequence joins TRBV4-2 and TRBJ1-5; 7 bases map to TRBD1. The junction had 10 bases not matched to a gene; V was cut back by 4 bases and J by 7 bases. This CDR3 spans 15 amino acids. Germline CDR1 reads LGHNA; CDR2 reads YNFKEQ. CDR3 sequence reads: CASSLTTGPGQPQHF. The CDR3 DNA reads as TGTGCCAGCAGCCTGACGACAGGGCCGGGACAGCCCCAGCATTTT.

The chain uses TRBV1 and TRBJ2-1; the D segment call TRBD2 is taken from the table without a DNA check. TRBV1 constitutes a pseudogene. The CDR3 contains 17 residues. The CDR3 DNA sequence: TGCACCAGCAGCCAGAGATACCTTAGCGGGGGGTGGAATGAGCAGTTCTTC. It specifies CTSSQRYLSGGWNEQFF.

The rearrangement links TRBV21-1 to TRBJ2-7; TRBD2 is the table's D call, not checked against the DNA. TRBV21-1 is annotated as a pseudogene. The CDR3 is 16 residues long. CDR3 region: CASSKVEGRVPYEQYF. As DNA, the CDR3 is TGTGCCAGCAGCAAAGTTGAAGGGAGGGTTCCCTACGAGCAGTACTTC.

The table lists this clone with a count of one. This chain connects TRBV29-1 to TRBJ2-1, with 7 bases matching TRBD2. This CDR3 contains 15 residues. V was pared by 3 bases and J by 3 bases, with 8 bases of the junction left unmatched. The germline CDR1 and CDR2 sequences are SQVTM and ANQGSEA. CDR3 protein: CSVEEAGEGYNEQFF. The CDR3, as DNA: TGCAGCGTTGAGGAGGCGGGAGAGGGCTACAATGAGCAGTTCTTC.

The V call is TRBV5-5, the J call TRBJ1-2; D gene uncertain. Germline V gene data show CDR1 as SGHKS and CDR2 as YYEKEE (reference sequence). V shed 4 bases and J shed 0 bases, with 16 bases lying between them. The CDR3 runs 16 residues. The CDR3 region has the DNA TGTGCCAGCAGCCCTCCGATGCCGGGGACTAACTATGGCTACACCTTC. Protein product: CASSPPMPGTNYGYTF.

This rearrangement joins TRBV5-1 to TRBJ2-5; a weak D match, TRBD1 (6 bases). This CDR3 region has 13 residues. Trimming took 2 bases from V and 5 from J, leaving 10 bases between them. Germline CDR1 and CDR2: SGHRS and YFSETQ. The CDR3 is CASSFYRAETQYF. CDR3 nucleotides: TGCGCCAGCAGCTTCTACAGGGCCGAGACCCAGTACTTC.

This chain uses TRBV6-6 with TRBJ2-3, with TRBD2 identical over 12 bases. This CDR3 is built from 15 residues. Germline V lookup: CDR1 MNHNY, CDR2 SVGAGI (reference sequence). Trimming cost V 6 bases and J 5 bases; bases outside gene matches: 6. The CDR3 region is CASRKTSGSGDTQYF. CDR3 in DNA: TGTGCCAGCAGGAAGACTAGCGGGAGTGGAGATACGCAGTATTTT.

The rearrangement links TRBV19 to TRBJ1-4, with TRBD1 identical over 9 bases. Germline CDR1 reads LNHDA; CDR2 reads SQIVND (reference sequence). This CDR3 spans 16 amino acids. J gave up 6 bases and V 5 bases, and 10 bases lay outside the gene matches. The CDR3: CASSPMGQGGDEKLFF. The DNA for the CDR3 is TGTGCCAGTAGTCCCATGGGACAGGGAGGCGATGAAAAACTGTTTTTT.